This TCR beta chain was identified in a study of response to subunit inactivated influenza vaccine. TCRdb reprocessed the RT-PCR reads with MiXCR, giving one entry per CDR3 protein. There are a few hundred thousand distinct CDR3 sequences in the sample; 12% to 15% occur only once, and over 8.5% lies in the top ten. Whole-study findings and limits: Each seasonal influenza vaccination recruits few new T cells, the authors suggested.

Deletions cut 5 bases from V and 7 bases from J, with 12 bases between. Germline V CDR1 and CDR2: MDHEN, SYDVKM. The CDR3 is 13 residues long. This clonotype was counted only a few times. As yet, its antigen is unknown. This TCR was sampled from a man aged 45-65 years who received an inactivated influenza vaccine. The chain combines TRBV28 with TRBJ1-3; TRBD1 is a possible D gene (5 bases). The sample consisted of PBMCs from blood, taken about 13 days after vaccination. This CDR3 is CASSALPGNTIYF. In DNA form, the CDR3 reads TGTGCCAGCAGTGCCCTCCCAGGGAACACCATATATTTT.